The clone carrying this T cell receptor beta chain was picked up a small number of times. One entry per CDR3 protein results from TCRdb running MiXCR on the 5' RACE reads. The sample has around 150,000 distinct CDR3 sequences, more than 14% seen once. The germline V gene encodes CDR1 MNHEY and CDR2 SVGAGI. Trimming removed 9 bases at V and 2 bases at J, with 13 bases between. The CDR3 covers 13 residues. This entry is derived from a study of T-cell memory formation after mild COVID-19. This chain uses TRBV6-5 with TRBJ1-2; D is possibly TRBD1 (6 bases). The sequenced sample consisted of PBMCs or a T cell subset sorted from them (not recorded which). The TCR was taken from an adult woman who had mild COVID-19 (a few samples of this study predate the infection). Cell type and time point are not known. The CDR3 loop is CASTLGANYGYTF. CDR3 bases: TGTGCCAGTACTCTGGGGGCCAACTATGGCTACACCTTC.